These 22 T cell receptor beta chains share one sample of origin, sequenced in a study of blood T cell repertoires in COVID-19. Data came from immunoSEQ multiplex PCR; TCRdb stores just in-frame clones and leaves some out. Of approximately 220,000 clones in the sample, around 85% were seen once. Material: peripheral blood. Receptor source: a man between 35 and 55 years old with acute or convalescent COVID-19.

This chain joins TRBV10-1 and TRBJ2-1; 12 bases are a match to TRBD2. The germline V gene encodes CDR1 WNHNN and CDR2 SYGVQD (reference sequence). The CDR3 spans 17 residues. Trimming took 5 bases from V and 2 from J; bases not matched to a gene: 7. CDR3 loop: CASSSASGGAAYNEQFF. The CDR3 DNA reads TGCGCCAGCAGTTCCGCTAGCGGGGGGGCGGCCTACAATGAGCAGTTCTTC.

This clone has only one observation. The chain recombines TRBV11-2 with TRBJ2-1; D is perhaps TRBD2 (6 bases). CDR1 SGHAT and CDR2 FQNNGV come from the germline V gene. This CDR3 comprises 13 residues. V lost 3 bases, J lost 5 bases, and 8 bases lay in between. CDR3 sequence (DNA): TGTGCCAGCAGCTTTGGAGGGGACAATGAGCAGTTCTTC. Amino acids: CASSFGGDNEQFF.

This clone was picked up one time. The chain carries TRBV6-2 or TRBV6-3 and TRBJ1-5, with 10 bases fitting TRBD1. The CDR3 extends over 18 amino acids. J gave up 7 bases and V 5 bases, and 17 bases lay outside the gene matches. Germline V gene lookup returns CDR1 MNHEY and CDR2 SVGEGT. The CDR3 loop reads CASSLLGTGVLGWQPQHF. For the CDR3, the DNA is TGTGCCAGCAGTCTCTTAGGGACAGGGGTCCTCGGTTGGCAGCCCCAGCATTTT.

The genes are TRBV5-8 and TRBJ1-2; a weak D match, TRBD1 (5 bases). V was cut by 0 bases and J by 7 bases, with 13 bases left in between. This CDR3 spans 14 amino acids. Germline loops: CDR1 SGHTS, CDR2 YDEGEE. CDR3 loop: CASSLEGGGAGYTF. CDR3 sequence (DNA): TGTGCCAGCAGCTTGGAAGGCGGTGGGGCTGGCTACACCTTC. Drawing the rest from reference TRBV5-8 and TRBJ1-2, the complete variable domain is EAGVTQSPTHLIKTRGQQATLRCSPISGHTSVYWYQQALGLGLQFLLWYDEGEERNRGNFPPRFSGRQFPNYSSELNVNALELEDSALYLCASSLEGGGAGYTFGSGTRLTVV.

The gene calls are TRBV3-1 (or the pseudogene TRBV3-2) and TRBJ2-3; 8 nucleotides align to TRBD1. The V segment lost 0 bases and the J segment 0 bases; nucleotides outside the gene matches: 5. The CDR3 is made up of 17 amino acids. Germline CDR1 and CDR2: LGHDT and YNNKEL (reference sequence). The CDR3 DNA reads TGTGCCAGCAGCCAAGAGGGTCGGACAGGGAGCACAGATACGCAGTATTTT. It encodes CASSQEGRTGSTDTQYF.

The chain joins TRBV13 to TRBJ2-7; D is undetermined. V was cut by 6 bases and J by 0 bases, with 6 bases left in between. Germline V lookup: CDR1 PRHDT, CDR2 FYEKMQ (reference sequence). The CDR3 contains 12 residues. This CDR3 reads CASRQSSYEQYF. CDR3 nucleotides: TGTGCCAGCAGACAGAGCTCCTACGAGCAGTACTTC.

The chain links TRBV6-5 to TRBJ2-5; 9 bases align to TRBD2. The CDR3 has 16 residues. V gave up 0 bases and J gave up 5 bases; unmatched junction bases: 7. Per germline, CDR1 MNHEY and CDR2 SVGAGI. CDR3 DNA sequence: TGTGCCAGCAGTTACTCGCGTCTAGCGGGGCGCGAGACCCAGTACTTC. Protein product: CASSYSRLAGRETQYF.

The J gene is TRBJ1-2, the V gene TRBV7-8, with D possibly TRBD1 on 6 matching bases. Trimming stripped 5 bases from V and 2 bases from J, with 15 bases between. The CDR3 is 15 residues long. CDR1 and CDR2 (germline): SGHVS, FQNEAQ. The CDR3: CASSARTEINYGYTF. CDR3 nucleotides: TGTGCCAGCAGCGCCCGGACAGAAATAAACTATGGCTACACCTTC.

V is TRBV18 and J is TRBJ2-5; possibly TRBD1 for D (6 bases). Trimming shortened V by 3 bases and J by 5 bases, and 13 bases separated the two germline ends. Germline V gene data show CDR1 as KGHSH and CDR2 as LQKENI. The CDR3 sequence is 14 residues long. DNA for the CDR3: TGTGCCAGCTCACCTACCGGGACAAGGGAGACCCAGTACTTC. This sequence encodes CASSPTGTRETQYF. The full variable domain, rest sourced from reference TRBV18 and TRBJ2-5, is NAGVMQNPRHLVRRRGQEARLRCSPMKGHSHVYWYRQLPEEGLKFMVYLQKENIIDESGMPKERFSAEFPKEGPSILRIQQVVRGDSAAYFCASSPTGTRETQYFGPGTRLLVL.

This clone occurred once. The rearrangement joins TRBV6-6 to TRBJ1-3; possible D gene TRBD1, 6 bases. This CDR3 has 14 residues. Germline V gene data show CDR1 as MNHNY and CDR2 as SVGAGI (reference sequence). Trimming removed 9 bases at V and 4 bases at J, with 16 bases between. The CDR3 is CASKTGSVGNTIYF. CDR3 in DNA: TGTGCCAGTAAAACAGGGTCGGTCGGAAACACCATATATTTT.

The chain recombines TRBV18 with TRBJ2-6, with 7 bases matching TRBD1. With V trimmed by 1 base and J by 0 bases, 6 bases remained unmatched. The V gene's germline CDR1 is KGHSH and CDR2 LQKENI. The CDR3 covers 18 residues. In DNA form, the CDR3 reads TGTGCCAGCTCACCACGAACAGGGGACATCTCTGGGGCCAACGTCCTGACTTTC. It encodes CASSPRTGDISGANVLTF.

The chain recombines TRBV15 with TRBJ2-3, with 13 positions matching TRBD2. The germline V gene has CDR1 LNHNV and CDR2 YYDKDF (reference sequence). With V trimmed by 6 bases and J by 5 bases, 5 bases remained unmatched. This CDR3 comprises 15 residues. In DNA, the CDR3 is TGTGCCACCAGTGGACTAGCGGGAGCACGAGATACGCAGTATTTT. Encoded protein: CATSGLAGARDTQYF.

J is TRBJ1-2 and V is TRBV27, with 9 bases identical to TRBD1. The germline gives CDR1 MNHEY, CDR2 SMNVEV (reference sequence). This CDR3 has 14 amino acids. With V trimmed by 4 bases and J by 2 bases, 2 bases remained unmatched. The CDR3 region is CASSSTGGNYGYTF. CDR3 nucleotide sequence: TGTGCCAGCAGTTCGACAGGGGGAAACTATGGCTACACCTTC.

The chain is built from TRBV28 and TRBJ1-4, with 8 positions matching TRBD1. Germline V CDR1 and CDR2: MDHEN, SYDVKM. The CDR3 contains 15 residues. V lost 3 bases and J lost 7; bases outside the gene matches: 7. The CDR3 sequence: CASSFSDRASEKLFF. The CDR3, as DNA: TGTGCCAGCAGTTTCTCGGACAGGGCGTCTGAAAAACTGTTTTTT.

The J gene is TRBJ2-1, the V gene TRBV29-1, with 9 bases matching TRBD2. Looked up from germline, CDR1 is SQVTM and CDR2 is ANQGSEA. This CDR3 region has 13 residues. J was trimmed by 6 bases and V by 3 bases; bases with no gene match: 3. The CDR3 region is CSVDLAGINEQFF. As DNA, the CDR3 is TGCAGCGTTGACCTAGCGGGAATCAATGAGCAGTTCTTC.

The gene calls are TRBV6-2 or TRBV6-3 and TRBJ1-2; TRBD1 agrees at 8 bases. V lost 5 bases and J lost 8; bases outside the gene matches: 10. Germline V CDR1 and CDR2: MNHEY, SVGEGT. The CDR3 loop spans 14 amino acids. CDR3 loop: CASSQPGQVFGYTF. In DNA, the CDR3 is TGTGCCAGCAGTCAACCGGGACAGGTATTCGGCTACACCTTC.

The rearrangement links TRBV3-1 (or the pseudogene TRBV3-2) to TRBJ1-3; D uncertain. V lost 0 bases, J lost 0 bases, and 6 bases lay in between. The CDR3 totals 15 residues. Germline lookup yields CDR1 LGHDT and CDR2 YNNKEL (reference sequence). The CDR3 nucleotides read TGTGCCAGCAGCCAAGATAGATACTCTGGAAACACCATATATTTT. It yields the protein CASSQDRYSGNTIYF.

This clone was detected a few times. The genes are TRBV7-2 and TRBJ2-7; perhaps TRBD1 as D (6 bases). The CDR3 runs to 14 residues. V was clipped by 1 base and J by 3 bases, with 10 bases between them. Germline assignment: CDR1 SGHTA and CDR2 FQGNSA. CDR3 DNA: TGTGCCAGCAGCTTAGTGGACAGCATCTACGAGCAGTACTTC. Protein product: CASSLVDSIYEQYF.

The chain links TRBV5-1 to TRBJ2-1, with 8 bases matching TRBD1. This CDR3 is built from 14 residues. Trimming took 4 bases from V and 6 from J; bases not matched to a gene: 6. Germline V gives CDR1 SGHRS, CDR2 YFSETQ. CDR3 in amino acids: CASSQGQGINEQFF. In DNA, the CDR3 is TGCGCCAGCAGCCAAGGACAGGGAATCAATGAGCAGTTCTTC.

The chain employs TRBV5-6 and TRBJ2-7; 7 nucleotides match TRBD2. V lost 3 bases, J lost 6 bases, and 6 bases stayed unmatched. The length of the CDR3 is 13 residues. Germline V gene data show CDR1 as SGHDT and CDR2 as YYEEEE. The CDR3: CASSYLREGEQYF. For the CDR3, the DNA is TGTGCCAGCAGCTACCTGAGGGAGGGCGAGCAGTACTTC.

V gene TRBV30 combines with J gene TRBJ1-4; the D gene is possibly TRBD1 (6 bases). Between the trimmed V and J ends, which lost 3 bases and 8 bases, there was a span of 13 bases. Germline V lookup: CDR1 GTSNPN, CDR2 SVGIG (reference sequence). The CDR3 length is 13 residues. The CDR3 DNA is TGTGCCTGGAGAAACAGGGTGAGCGAAAAACTGTTTTTT. It encodes CAWRNRVSEKLFF.

This chain links TRBV30 with TRBJ2-7; 9 bases line up with TRBD2. CDR1 and CDR2 (germline): GTSNPN, SVGIG (reference sequence). The CDR3 extends over 16 amino acids. V shed 0 bases, J shed 1 base, and the junction held 7 bases outside the gene matches. The CDR3 sequence is CAWSVLAGASSYEQYF. CDR3 in DNA: TGTGCCTGGAGTGTACTAGCGGGCGCCAGTTCCTACGAGCAGTACTTC.